Detailed here is one T cell receptor (beta chain). The data originate from a study of blood T cell repertoires in COVID-19. Across the study: COVID-19 samples from acute and convalescent phases originated in the United States, Italy and Spain.

The recovered donors of Cohort 3 showed two negative PCRs, clearance, or symptom resolution. How the authors handled the data: Scientists estimated how many nucleated cells there were by amplifying reference gene primers. TCRdb keeps only in-frame clones here, not all; method: immunoSEQ multiplex PCR. Clonal size and the V and J genes are those of that table, whereas D and trimming came from the DNA. The sample lists roughly 350,000 clones; about 92% were seen once. With V trimmed by 8 bases and J by 0 bases, 16 bases remained unmatched. The CDR3 length is 18 residues. Germline V gives CDR1 LNHDA, CDR2 SQIVND (reference sequence).

The rearrangement links TRBV19 to TRBJ1-1, with TRBD1 identical over 9 bases. This TCR was sampled from a woman aged 25 to 39 who had recovered from COVID-19. The source material was PBMCs or T cells enriched from blood (not recorded which). For the CDR3, the DNA is TGTGCCAGTCTACTTTTACCGGGACAGGGAGCAATGAACACTGAAGCTTTCTTT. Its protein product is CASLLLPGQGAMNTEAFF.